The 28 T cell receptor beta chains below were found in one sample sequenced in a study of T cell responses to AZD1222 COVID-19 vaccine. Method: immunoSEQ multiplex PCR; TCRdb's copy keeps in-frame clones and lacks some. The sample has about 100,000 clones; approximately 86% are singletons. Sequenced material: peripheral blood, taken on day 0 of AZD1222 vaccination. These receptors originate from an adult in good health.

The genes are TRBV5-1 and TRBJ2-7; D remains unclear. Germline CDR1 SGHRS, CDR2 YFSETQ. The CDR3 extends over 13 amino acids. V lost 4 bases to trimming and J lost 4 bases, with 12 bases between them. This chain's CDR3 is CASSKTTEYEQYF. The CDR3 region has the DNA TGCGCCAGCAGCAAAACCACAGAGTACGAGCAGTACTTC.

The genes are TRBV5-5 and TRBJ2-5; D gene unclear. Germline CDR1 reads SGHKS; CDR2 reads YYEKEE (reference sequence). This CDR3 comprises 14 residues. Trimming removed 4 bases from V and 2 bases from J, with 12 bases in between. CDR3 sequence reads: CASSPPGAQETQYF. In nucleotides, the CDR3 is TGTGCCAGCAGCCCCCCCGGTGCACAAGAGACCCAGTACTTC.

This clone was seen a handful of times. The rearrangement links TRBV30 to TRBJ1-2; D might be TRBD1 (5 bases). This CDR3 has 12 amino acids. The germline V gene has CDR1 GTSNPN and CDR2 SVGIG (reference sequence). V was clipped by 2 bases and J by 8 bases, with 12 bases between them. The CDR3 sequence: CAWSQGYWGYTF. As DNA, the CDR3 is TGTGCCTGGAGTCAGGGATATTGGGGCTACACCTTC.

This chain connects TRBV7-2 to TRBJ2-7; D unclear. V was pared by 2 bases and J by 3 bases, with 8 bases between. This CDR3 region has 13 residues. CDR1 is SGHTA and CDR2 is FQGNSA in the germline V gene. CDR3 residues: CASSLLPHYEQYF. The DNA of the CDR3 is TGTGCCAGCAGCTTACTTCCTCACTACGAGCAGTACTTC.

The chain couples TRBV12-5 to TRBJ2-1, with a tentative D call TRBD2 (5 bases). The CDR3 is 13 amino acids. Between the trimmed V and J ends, which lost 0 bases and 10 bases, there was a span of 10 bases. CDR1 is LGHNT and CDR2 is FRNRAP in the germline V gene. The CDR3: CASGLVDGGEQFF. The CDR3 DNA sequence: TGTGCTAGTGGTTTGGTGGATGGCGGGGAGCAGTTCTTC.

The J gene is TRBJ1-1, the V gene TRBV7-9; possibly TRBD1 for D (6 bases). The CDR3 extends over 15 amino acids. Trimming removed 5 bases from V and 5 bases from J, with 18 bases in between. Per germline, CDR1 SEHNR and CDR2 FQNEAQ (reference sequence). Here the CDR3 DNA reads TGTGCCAGCAGCGCCTGGGGGGGGCGTCGAACTGAAGCTTTCTTT. Encoded protein: CASSAWGGRRTEAFF.

The V call is TRBV2, the J call TRBJ2-7, with 12 bases matching TRBD2. This CDR3 is built from 15 residues. In germline, CDR1 is SNHLY, CDR2 FYNNEI. Trimming cost V 7 bases and J 4 bases; bases outside gene matches: 8. Written as DNA, the CDR3 is TGTGCCAGCACTCAACGGACTAGCGGGATTTACGAGCAGTACTTC. Translating it yields CASTQRTSGIYEQYF. The full variable domain, in which reference TRBV2 and TRBJ2-7 provide the parts outside the CDR3, is EPEVTQTPSHQVTQMGQEVILRCVPISNHLYFYWYRQILGQKVEFLVSFYNNEISEKSEIFDDQFSVERPDGSNFTLKIRSTKLEDSAMYFCASTQRTSGIYEQYFGPGTRLTVT.

The CDR3 sequence is CARSKTDTQYF. Here the CDR3 DNA reads TGTGCCAGAAGCAAGACAGATACGCAGTATTTT. The J gene is TRBJ2-3, the V gene TRBV5-3, with D uncertain. TRBV5-3 belongs to the ORF category, with a function that is uncertain. Trimming pared 4 bases from V and 3 bases from J, leaving 3 bases between. The CDR3 is 11 residues long.

This chain links TRBV14 with TRBJ2-3; D not resolved. The CDR3 extends over 15 amino acids. CDR1 is SGHDN and CDR2 is FVKESK in the germline V gene. Trimming stripped 2 bases from V and 6 bases from J, with 15 bases between. This chain's CDR3 is CASSQLTPFADTQYF. As DNA, the CDR3 is TGTGCCAGCAGCCAATTAACTCCCTTCGCGGATACGCAGTATTTT.

On this clone itself: This may stem from a read error, because a much larger clone lies one nucleotide away. The chain links TRBV11-2 to TRBJ1-2, with D possibly being TRBD1 (6 bases). The V and J ends lost 2 bases and 7 bases respectively, with 14 bases between them. Germline V CDR1 and CDR2: SGHAT, FQNNGV. This CDR3 has 14 amino acids. The CDR3 spells CASSLLGGLVGYTF. The CDR3, as DNA: TGTGCCAGCAGCTTACTCGGGGGGCTCGTTGGCTACACCTTC.

The V and J genes are TRBV30 and TRBJ1-2; 7 bases line up with TRBD1. CDR1 is GTSNPN and CDR2 is SVGIG in the germline V gene (reference sequence). The CDR3 is made up of 14 amino acids. V trimming: 3 bases; J trimming: 4 bases; junction bases outside the gene matches: 8. CDR3 residues: CAWSRDSRTYGYTF. In nucleotides, the CDR3 is TGTGCCTGGAGCCGGGACAGCCGGACCTATGGCTACACCTTC.

V usage is TRBV6-2 or TRBV6-3 and J usage is TRBJ2-7, with D unresolved. The germline V gene has CDR1 MNHEY and CDR2 SVGEGT. V was clipped by 0 bases and J by 5 bases, with 14 bases between them. The CDR3 totals 15 residues. The CDR3 DNA sequence: TGTGCCAGCAGTTACTCGATGCCACCCTCGAACGAGCAGTACTTC. Its protein is CASSYSMPPSNEQYF.

This clone is a singleton in its sample. The chain recombines TRBV15 with TRBJ1-6; D is possibly TRBD1 (6 bases). CDR3 length: 16 residues. CDR1 is LNHNV, CDR2 YYDKDF, per germline (reference sequence). The V and J ends lost 1 base and 6 bases respectively, with 13 bases between them. CDR3 sequence (DNA): TGTGCCACCAGCAGAGGCGACAGGTTCGGTAATTCACCCCTCCACTTT. Its translation is CATSRGDRFGNSPLHF.

The CDR3 coding sequence is TGTGCCAGCAGCTTGGACAGGGCTTCCTACGAGCAGTACTTC. Its translation is CASSLDRASYEQYF. The chain couples TRBV5-5 to TRBJ2-7, with a tentative D call TRBD1 (6 bases). Per the germline V gene, CDR1 is SGHKS and CDR2 is YYEKEE (reference sequence). V shed 0 bases and J shed 1 base, with 8 bases lying between them. The CDR3 consists of 14 residues.

This CDR3 reads CASSLGGHNSPLHF. Here the CDR3 DNA reads TGTGCCAGCAGTTTAGGAGGGCATAATTCACCCCTCCACTTT. The chain has TRBV27 and TRBJ1-6; D is unresolved. With 2 bases removed from V and 5 bases from J, the gap between germline ends came to 7 bases. The germline gives CDR1 MNHEY, CDR2 SMNVEV (reference sequence). The CDR3 length is 14 residues.

This chain connects TRBV29-1 to TRBJ2-3; 9 bases line up with TRBD1. CDR3 size: 15 residues. Per the germline V gene, CDR1 is SQVTM and CDR2 is ANQGSEA. V trimming: 5 bases; J trimming: 0 bases; junction bases outside the gene matches: 6. The CDR3: CSVNTGGPSTDTQYF. The CDR3 nucleotides are TGCAGCGTTAATACAGGGGGCCCTAGCACAGATACGCAGTATTTT.

This clone was observed a handful of times. The chain is built from TRBV12-3 or TRBV12-4 and TRBJ2-1, with 7 bases aligning to TRBD1. The CDR3 loop spans 13 amino acids. J gave up 6 bases and V 5 bases, and 4 bases lay outside the gene matches. The DNA of the CDR3 is TGTGCCAGCAGTACGGGACAGACCAATGAGCAGTTCTTC. Translated, it gives CASSTGQTNEQFF.

Only one count was recorded for this clone. The chain joins TRBV11-3 to TRBJ2-5, with 10 bases that match TRBD2. The V gene end was trimmed by 5 bases and the J gene end by 1 base; junction bases not matched to a gene: 13. This CDR3 is 18 amino acids long. Looked up from germline, CDR1 is SGHNT and CDR2 is YENEEA. CDR3 protein: CASSLGVLAGVLQETQYF. The CDR3 DNA reads TGTGCCAGCAGCCTTGGTGTGCTAGCGGGAGTACTCCAAGAGACCCAGTACTTC.

V gene TRBV4-3 combines with J gene TRBJ2-1; TRBD2 agrees at 7 bases. Germline CDR1 and CDR2: LGHNA and YSLEER. J lost 3 bases, V lost 0 bases, and 8 bases had no gene match. The CDR3 runs to 17 residues. Here the CDR3 reads CASSQDLGGGIYNEQFF. CDR3 bases: TGCGCCAGCAGCCAAGATCTCGGGGGAGGGATCTACAATGAGCAGTTCTTC.

On this clone itself: Germline and junction disagree at one end, which may indicate a read error. The chain links TRBV29-1 to TRBJ2-1; 13 nucleotides match TRBD2. This CDR3 is built from 15 residues. Germline V gene sequence: CDR1 SQVTM, CDR2 ANQGSEA. CDR3 protein: CSVETTSGRVNGQFF. DNA of the CDR3: TGCAGCGTTGAAACAACTAGCGGGAGGGTAAATGGGCAGTTCTTC.

V and J are TRBV7-9 and TRBJ1-1; TRBD1 matches 10 bases. Per germline, CDR1 SEHNR and CDR2 FQNEAQ (reference sequence). This CDR3 has 13 amino acids. The J segment lost 7 bases and the V segment lost 5 bases, leaving 4 bases of the junction unmatched. The CDR3 spells CASSRGTGVEAFF. CDR3 in DNA: TGTGCCAGCAGCCGGGGGACAGGGGTTGAAGCTTTCTTT.

The chain carries TRBV11-3 and TRBJ1-1, with TRBD1 matching over 10 bases. Germline assignment: CDR1 SGHNT and CDR2 YENEEA. The V gene end was trimmed by 3 bases and the J gene end by 8 bases; junction bases not matched to a gene: 0. This CDR3 has 12 residues. The CDR3 DNA reads as TGTGCCAGCAGCTTGGGACAGGGGGAAGCTTTCTTT. As protein: CASSLGQGEAFF.

The CDR3 region is CASSNQGRGSGKAFF. CDR3 sequence (DNA): TGTGCCAGCAGCAACCAGGGGAGGGGCTCCGGTAAAGCTTTCTTT. V usage is TRBV7-2 and J usage is TRBJ1-1; D is possibly TRBD1 (6 bases). CDR3 size: 15 residues. CDR1 is SGHTA, CDR2 FQGNSA, per germline. The V end lost 5 bases, the J end lost 9 bases, and 22 bases lay between the germline ends. The entire variable domain, with the rest obtained from reference TRBV7-2 and TRBJ1-1, is as follows: GAGVSQSPSNKVTEKGKDVELRCDPISGHTALYWYRQSLGQGLEFLIYFQGNSAPDKSGLPSDRFSAERTGGSVSTLTIQRTQQEDSAVYLCASSNQGRGSGKAFFGQGTRLTVV.

This chain joins TRBV25-1 and TRBJ1-2, with 8 positions matching TRBD1. This CDR3 has 15 residues. Germline CDR1 is MGHDK and CDR2 is SYGVNS. Unmatched junction bases numbered 7, after V lost 3 bases and J lost 4 bases. The CDR3 DNA sequence: TGTGCCAGCAGTGAGGGTTATACAGGGGGCTATGGCTACACCTTC. As protein: CASSEGYTGGYGYTF.

The chain joins TRBV19 to TRBJ1-1, with D possibly being TRBD1 (6 bases). The CDR3 sequence is 12 residues long. The V gene's germline CDR1 is LNHDA and CDR2 SQIVND (reference sequence). V was clipped by 7 bases and J by 1 base, with 7 bases between them. The CDR3 here is CASTTGNTEAFF. CDR3 bases: TGTGCCAGTACGACAGGGAACACTGAAGCTTTCTTT.

The sample holds a few counts of this clone. V and J are TRBV11-1 and TRBJ2-7; D may be TRBD2 (6 bases). The V and J ends lost 5 bases and 3 bases respectively, with 11 bases between them. Germline V lookup: CDR1 SGHAT, CDR2 FQDESV (reference sequence). The CDR3 extends over 13 amino acids. CDR3: CASSRGRIYEQYF. The CDR3 DNA reads TGTGCCAGCAGCCGGGGGAGGATCTACGAGCAGTACTTC.

This clone has a handful of counts. This CDR3 reads CASSQVAGNGYTF. DNA for the CDR3: TGTGCCAGCAGCCAAGTAGCAGGAAATGGCTACACCTTC. The chain recombines TRBV14 with TRBJ1-2; D not certain. V shed 1 base and J shed 6 bases, with 9 bases lying between them. The CDR3 has 13 amino acids. Germline V gives CDR1 SGHDN, CDR2 FVKESK.

The chain links TRBV28 to TRBJ1-5; D might be TRBD1 (6 bases). Trimming removed 6 bases at V and 7 bases at J, with 10 bases between. Per the germline V gene, CDR1 is MDHEN and CDR2 is SYDVKM. CDR3 length: 12 residues. The CDR3 DNA reads as TGTGCCAGCAGAAACAGGGACCAGCCCCAGCATTTT. Translation: CASRNRDQPQHF.